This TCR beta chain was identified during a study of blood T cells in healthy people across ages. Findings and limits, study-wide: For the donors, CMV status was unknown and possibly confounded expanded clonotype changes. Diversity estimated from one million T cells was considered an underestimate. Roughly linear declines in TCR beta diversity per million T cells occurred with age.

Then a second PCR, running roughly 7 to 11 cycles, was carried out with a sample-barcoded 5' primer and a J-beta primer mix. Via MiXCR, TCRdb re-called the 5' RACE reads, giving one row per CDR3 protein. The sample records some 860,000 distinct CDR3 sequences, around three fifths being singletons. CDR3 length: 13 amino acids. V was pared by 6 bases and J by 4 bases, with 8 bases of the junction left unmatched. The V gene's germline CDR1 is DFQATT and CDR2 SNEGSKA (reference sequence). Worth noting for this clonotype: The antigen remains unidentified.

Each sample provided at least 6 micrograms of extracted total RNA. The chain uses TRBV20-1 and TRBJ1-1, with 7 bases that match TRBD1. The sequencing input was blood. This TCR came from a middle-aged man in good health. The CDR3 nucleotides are TGCAGTGCAAACCGACAGGGTTTCACTGAAGCTTTCTTT. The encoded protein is CSANRQGFTEAFF.